A single sample is the source of the 22 T cell receptor beta chains below, sequenced in a study of T cells after yellow fever vaccination. TCRdb re-called the 5' RACE reads with MiXCR, one entry per CDR3 protein. The data hold some 300,000 distinct CDR3 sequences, with roughly 8.7% observed a single time. Sequencing was performed on CD4+ T cells sorted from PBMCs, taken 5 days after the yellow fever booster vaccination. The receptors derive from a man between 18 and 35 years old who received the YFV17D yellow fever vaccine.

The V call is TRBV12-3 or TRBV12-4, the J call TRBJ2-3, with TRBD1 as a possible D gene (6 bases). Trimming removed 2 bases at V and 2 bases at J, with 8 bases between. CDR3 length: 14 residues. CDR3 sequence reads: CASSLWDTTDTQYF. The CDR3 DNA reads as TGTGCCAGCAGTTTATGGGACACCACAGATACGCAGTATTTT.

The chain carries TRBV7-2 and TRBJ2-7; TRBD2 matches at 11 bases. Germline V gene data show CDR1 as SGHTA and CDR2 as FQGNSA. The CDR3 totals 15 residues. V lost 5 bases and J lost 2; bases outside the gene matches: 5. The CDR3 DNA follows: TGTGCCAGCAGCGTTCCGGGACTAGCGGCCTACGAGCAGTACTTC. Protein: CASSVPGLAAYEQYF.

This clonotype was counted at least ten times. The chain is built from TRBV4-2 and TRBJ2-2; D gene uncertain. Germline CDR1 and CDR2: LGHNA and YNFKEQ. The CDR3 length is 15 residues. Trimming removed 2 bases from V and 2 bases from J, with 9 bases in between. This CDR3 reads CASSQQPSNTGELFF. The CDR3 nucleotides read TGTGCCAGCAGCCAACAGCCGTCAAACACCGGGGAGCTGTTTTTT.

This clonotype was seen a few times. The chain links TRBV4-2 to TRBJ1-2; D gene ambiguous. V lost 0 bases and J lost 3, with 8 bases in between. The CDR3 runs 14 residues. From germline, CDR1 is LGHNA and CDR2 YNFKEQ. CDR3 amino acids: CASSQDRMDYGYTF. In DNA, the CDR3 is TGTGCCAGCAGCCAAGATCGAATGGACTATGGCTACACCTTC.

This clonotype was seen at least ten times. The chain employs TRBV27 and TRBJ1-2, with D maybe TRBD1 (5 bases). The CDR3 runs 13 residues. Germline assignment: CDR1 MNHEY and CDR2 SMNVEV (reference sequence). Trimming shortened V by 4 bases and J by 2 bases, and 8 bases separated the two germline ends. The DNA of the CDR3 is TGTGCCAGCAGTTCGGGACGGAACTATGGCTACACCTTC. Residues: CASSSGRNYGYTF.

This chain connects TRBV5-5 to TRBJ2-1; maybe TRBD2 (7 bases). Deletions cut 4 bases from V and 7 bases from J, with 12 bases between. The CDR3 is made up of 13 amino acids. Looked up from germline, CDR1 is SGHKS and CDR2 is YYEKEE (reference sequence). DNA for the CDR3: TGTGCCAGCAGCCGGGGGGCCTCGAATGAGCAGTTCTTC. This translates into CASSRGASNEQFF.

The sample holds many counts of this clonotype. The chain uses TRBV4-2 and TRBJ2-3; 7 bases match TRBD1. This CDR3 is built from 21 residues. Germline V gene sequence: CDR1 LGHNA, CDR2 YNFKEQ. Germline trimming cut 1 base from V and 2 bases from J; bases unmatched to any gene: 21. For the CDR3, the DNA is TGTGCCAGCAGCCAAGTTCCTCCGGACAGGAGTTACCATACGGACACAGATACGCAGTATTTT. It encodes CASSQVPPDRSYHTDTDTQYF.

The chain carries TRBV7-2 and TRBJ2-5; no definite D call. This CDR3 region has 14 residues. The germline V and J ends were trimmed by 5 bases and 5 bases, with 15 bases remaining between them. The V gene's germline CDR1 is SGHTA and CDR2 FQGNSA. CDR3 coding DNA: TGTGCCAGCAGCCCGCCGGCCGTAGGCGAGACCCAGTACTTC. Residues: CASSPPAVGETQYF.

There are a few counts of this clonotype. The rearrangement joins TRBV7-2 to TRBJ2-1; 8 bases align to TRBD2. The CDR3 loop spans 19 amino acids. Looked up from germline, CDR1 is SGHTA and CDR2 is FQGNSA. V shed 5 bases and J 0 bases; nucleotides not matched to a gene: 15. CDR3 DNA sequence: TGTGCCAGCAGCAGCCCAGGCCTAGCGGGCCAGAGCTCCTACAATGAGCAGTTCTTC. Protein product: CASSSPGLAGQSSYNEQFF.

This clonotype turned up a few times. This chain connects TRBV12-3 or TRBV12-4 to TRBJ2-6, with 10 positions matching TRBD1. With 8 bases clipped from V and 1 base from J, the junction kept 11 bases outside the gene matches. The CDR3 extends over 18 amino acids. The CDR3 nucleotides read TGTGCCAGCGGGTTGATCCCGGGACAGGGGTCTGGGGCCAACGTCCTGACTTTC. Amino acids: CASGLIPGQGSGANVLTF.

This clonotype has a count of ten or more. This rearrangement joins TRBV12-3 or TRBV12-4 to TRBJ2-3; D is ambiguous. The CDR3 contains 13 residues. The germline V and J ends were trimmed by 10 bases and 6 bases, with 17 bases remaining between them. The CDR3 protein is CATKRSVKDTQYF. The CDR3 DNA reads TGTGCCACTAAACGGAGTGTAAAGGATACGCAGTATTTT.

The chain joins TRBV12-3 or TRBV12-4 to TRBJ1-5, with no clear D. This CDR3 region has 14 residues. The V gene lost 7 bases and the J gene lost 1 base, with 11 bases spanning the gap. Here the CDR3 DNA reads TGTGCCAGCAACCCAACCGTGAGCAATCAGCCCCAGCATTTT. It yields the protein CASNPTVSNQPQHF.

The table lists this clonotype with a few counts. The rearrangement links TRBV18 to TRBJ1-6; D ambiguous. V lost 5 bases to trimming and J lost 8 bases, with 19 bases between them. The germline CDR1 and CDR2 sequences are KGHSH and LQKENI. The CDR3 runs to 16 residues. Written as DNA, the CDR3 is TGTGCCAGCTCAGCCACGAGAGCCGAGGCGGATTCACCCCTCCACTTT. This encodes CASSATRAEADSPLHF.

This clonotype came up a few times. This chain uses TRBV7-3 with TRBJ2-3; D might be TRBD1 or TRBD2, each matching 5 bases. This CDR3 has 14 amino acids. CDR1 SGHTA and CDR2 FQGTGA come from the germline V gene. Trimming stripped 5 bases from V and 0 bases from J, with 9 bases between. The CDR3 spells CASSPRDSTDTQYF. The CDR3, as DNA: TGTGCCAGCAGCCCCCGGGACAGCACAGATACGCAGTATTTT. The whole variable domain, remainder taken from reference TRBV7-3 and TRBJ2-3, is GAGVSQTPSNKVTEKGKYVELRCDPISGHTALYWYRQSLGQGPEFLIYFQGTGAADDSGLPNDRFFAVRPEGSVSTLKIQRTERGDSAVYLCASSPRDSTDTQYFGPGTRLTVL.

In this sample, this clonotype turned up a few times. The genes are TRBV7-2 and TRBJ2-1; 8 bases line up with TRBD2. This CDR3 is built from 14 residues. Looked up from germline, CDR1 is SGHTA and CDR2 is FQGNSA. Germline trimming cut 1 base from V and 8 bases from J; bases unmatched to any gene: 4. CDR3 DNA sequence: TGTGCCAGCAGCTTAGAAAAACTAGCGGATGAGCAGTTCTTC. Its translation: CASSLEKLADEQFF.

This clonotype has ten or more counts. The gene calls are TRBV21-1 and TRBJ2-7; the table's D call TRBD1 went unverified against the DNA. TRBV21-1 is annotated as a pseudogene. This CDR3 has 15 residues. This CDR3 is CASSLRQGKIYEQYF. CDR3 coding DNA: TGTGCCAGCAGCCTCCGACAGGGAAAGATCTACGAGCAGTACTTC.

The chain joins TRBV28 to TRBJ2-1, with D maybe TRBD1 (5 bases). The CDR3 has 14 residues. Trimming removed 6 bases from V and 0 bases from J, with 9 bases in between. CDR1 MDHEN and CDR2 SYDVKM come from the germline V gene. DNA of the CDR3: TGTGCCAGCAGACAGGCGAGCTCCTACAATGAGCAGTTCTTC. This sequence encodes CASRQASSYNEQFF.

This clonotype came up a few times. The genes are TRBV7-2 and TRBJ2-2; the D is unclear. The CDR3 runs to 16 residues. Looked up from germline, CDR1 is SGHTA and CDR2 is FQGNSA. V was clipped by 1 base and J by 2 bases, with 11 bases between them. The CDR3 sequence is CASSLGRRLNTGELFF. Here the CDR3 DNA reads TGTGCCAGCAGCTTAGGGAGAAGGTTAAACACCGGGGAGCTGTTTTTT.

This clonotype is medium-sized. This sequence joins TRBV29-1 and TRBJ2-1; D unresolved. V lost 4 bases and J 5 bases, leaving 12 bases between the germline ends. This CDR3 is built from 13 residues. From germline, CDR1 is SQVTM and CDR2 ANQGSEA. The CDR3 is CSVAPRFNNEQFF. In DNA, the CDR3 is TGCAGCGTTGCTCCGCGATTCAACAATGAGCAGTTCTTC.

This clonotype has a handful of counts. The chain has TRBV5-6 and TRBJ2-5; weak D call: TRBD2 (6 bases). The V and J ends lost 1 base and 2 bases respectively, with 9 bases between them. Germline values: CDR1 SGHDT, CDR2 YYEEEE. CDR3 length: 14 amino acids. DNA of the CDR3: TGTGCCAGCAGCTTGCCCCTAGCGCAAGAGACCCAGTACTTC. This gives the protein CASSLPLAQETQYF.

This clonotype has more than one count but fewer than ten. V usage is TRBV20-1 and J usage is TRBJ2-1, with 16 bases that match TRBD2. Germline V gene data show CDR1 as DFQATT and CDR2 as SNEGSKA (reference sequence). This CDR3 is 16 amino acids long. Unmatched junction bases numbered 8, after V lost 0 bases and J lost 12 bases. CDR3 sequence: CSARDWGLAGGSGQFF. The CDR3 bases are TGCAGTGCTAGAGATTGGGGACTAGCGGGGGGGTCCGGGCAGTTCTTC.

This clonotype was detected ten times or more. V usage is TRBV4-1 and J usage is TRBJ1-2; weak D call: TRBD1 (6 bases). The CDR3 has 15 amino acids. Trimming took off 7 bases at V and 4 bases at J, with 19 bases between the two ends. The germline V gene encodes CDR1 MGHRA and CDR2 YSYEKL. In nucleotides, the CDR3 is TGCGCCAGCACTCTAGGACAGACGACAGGCTATGGCTACACCTTC. Amino acids: CASTLGQTTGYGYTF.